The clone carrying this TCR beta chain is judged medium-sized. Antigen specificity is unknown. The data were taken from a study of memory CD4+ T cells and cytomegalovirus serostatus. Methods used by the authors: Out-of-frame sequences were removed, leaving a few million distinct TCRbeta sequences. Sequenced by immunoSEQ multiplex PCR; TCRdb stores in-frame clones only, minus some. V and J calls and clone size are given by that table; D and trimming were obtained from the DNA. The sample has about 60,000 clones, approximately 79% seen once. Germline V gene data show CDR1 as MNHEY and CDR2 as SMNVEV (reference sequence). The length of the CDR3 is 15 residues. Trimming cost V 6 bases and J 4 bases, with 18 bases left between them. Single viable CD3+CD4+CD8-CD45RO+ cells were sorted as the memory CD4+ T cells. After thawing, CD4+ T cells were positively selected. Overall study results and limits: Repertoires predicted CMV serostatus with median bootstrapped AUC of about 0.94.

The TCR comes from an adult in good health and CMV-seronegative. The chain couples TRBV27 to TRBJ1-1; maybe TRBD1 (5 bases). Sequencing was performed on memory CD4+ T cells from blood. The CDR3 DNA sequence: TGTGCCAGCAGAAGACGGGGGGGTGGGGGCACTGAAGCTTTCTTT. Translating gives CASRRRGGGGTEAFF.